The T cell receptor (beta chain) described here comes from a study of monozygotic twins with inflammatory bowel disease. The study's findings and limits: Especially with disease activity, IBD patients shared fewer clonotypes with others than healthy twins did.

TCR libraries each used 3500 ng of total RNA. The UMIs contained a 6-nucleotide sample barcode. They were added by template switching during cDNA synthesis. TCRdb re-analyzed the 5' RACE reads; it lists each CDR3 protein once, without DNA. The sample totals 150,000 to 200,000 distinct CDR3 sequences. The CDR3 extends over 16 amino acids. Germline CDR1 reads SGHVS; CDR2 reads FNYEAQ. Concerning this clonotype itself: Its matching antigen is unknown.

This receptor was identified in a human donor with ulcerative colitis or Crohn's disease, or a healthy co-twin of an affected twin (not recorded which). This chain uses TRBV7-6 with TRBJ2-2; lacking DNA, the TRBD1 call made by TCRdb goes unchecked. The sequencing input was blood. The CDR3 loop is CASTRGAGGLTGELFF.